One and the same sample provided the 28 T cell receptor beta chains below, sequenced in a study of prognosis after radiotherapy for stage I lung cancer. Genomic DNA provided the template from which TCR beta CDR3 was amplified by two-round multiplex PCR. With primers specific to each TRBV and TRBJ gene, the first-round PCR was performed. TCRdb redid the calling of the multiplex PCR reads with MiXCR, one entry per CDR3 protein. Among about 51,000 distinct CDR3 sequences listed, about 37% were seen once. Sequenced material: PBMCs, taken before or after stereotactic body radiation therapy (not recorded which). The receptor set was obtained from a donor at least 50 years old with non-small cell lung cancer.

There are many counts of this clonotype. The chain uses TRBV7-3 and TRBJ2-5; 7 nucleotides agree with TRBD2. Germline lookup yields CDR1 SGHTA and CDR2 FQGTGA. The length of the CDR3 is 15 residues. The V and J ends lost 1 base and 5 bases, in that order; junction bases with no gene match: 7. CDR3 coding DNA: TGTGCCAGCAGCTTAATGGGAGGGTCTCGGGAGACCCAGTACTTC. It encodes CASSLMGGSRETQYF.

V is TRBV6-2 or TRBV6-3 and J is TRBJ1-2; no reliable D call. Trimming took 8 bases from V and 5 from J, leaving 15 bases between them. The CDR3 is made up of 13 amino acids. Germline lookup yields CDR1 MNHEY and CDR2 SVGEGT. CDR3 in amino acids: CASDVSGGYGYTF. CDR3 in DNA: TGTGCCAGCGATGTTAGCGGAGGGTATGGCTACACCTTC.

The chain links TRBV12-3 or TRBV12-4 to TRBJ2-1, with D maybe TRBD2 (5 bases). Trimming left V 10 bases short and J 0 bases short, with 19 bases between. The CDR3 has 16 residues. CDR3 protein: CAIIPLLGLSYNEQFF. The CDR3 nucleotides read TGTGCCATCATCCCTCTATTAGGACTCTCCTACAATGAGCAGTTCTTC.

There are many counts of this clonotype. The V and J genes are TRBV11-2 and TRBJ2-7; D unresolved. V shed 5 bases and J shed 0 bases, with 11 bases lying between them. The CDR3 has 14 residues. Germline lookup yields CDR1 SGHAT and CDR2 FQNNGV. The CDR3 DNA reads as TGTGCCAGCAGCCTTAGCTTAAGCTCCTACGAGCAGTACTTC. Translating it yields CASSLSLSSYEQYF.

This clonotype has at least ten counts. V is TRBV6-5 and J is TRBJ1-5; D might be TRBD1 (6 bases). Trimming removed 2 bases from V and 8 bases from J, with 10 bases in between. The length of the CDR3 is 13 residues. CDR1 and CDR2 from the germline V gene are MNHEY and SVGAGI. Written as DNA, the CDR3 is TGTGCCAGCAGTTACGGAAACAGGGAGCCCCAGCATTTT. The encoded protein is CASSYGNREPQHF.

Turning to this clonotype: The junction shows a germline mismatch at one end, possibly a read error. The J gene is TRBJ2-7, the V gene TRBV7-2; D not certain. The CDR3 loop spans 14 amino acids. Germline CDR1 SGHTA, CDR2 FQGNSA. In DNA, the CDR3 is TGTGCCAGCCAACCCCCAGGAGACTCCTACGAGCAGTGCTTC. Protein product: CASQPPGDSYEQCF.

This clonotype was recorded at least ten times. The rearrangement joins TRBV18 to TRBJ2-5; no firm D call. Trimming took 2 bases from V and 3 from J, leaving 13 bases between them. The CDR3 is made up of 15 amino acids. CDR1 KGHSH and CDR2 LQKENI come from the germline V gene. CDR3 region: CASSPEWNREETQYF. The CDR3 nucleotides are TGTGCCAGCTCACCAGAGTGGAACAGAGAAGAGACCCAGTACTTC.

This clonotype was observed at least ten times. The chain has TRBV3-1 and TRBJ2-7; TRBD1 matches at 7 bases. V shed 1 base, J shed 3 bases, and the junction held 3 bases outside the gene matches. CDR3 length: 14 residues. CDR1 LGHDT and CDR2 YNNKEL come from the germline V gene (reference sequence). The CDR3 sequence: CASSQGWDSYEQYF. CDR3 DNA sequence: TGTGCCAGCAGCCAAGGCTGGGACAGCTACGAGCAGTACTTC.

Notes on this clonotype: A much larger clone sits a single nucleotide away, making a read error possible. The chain combines TRBV25-1 with TRBJ2-5, with D unresolved. The CDR3 is made up of 15 amino acids. From germline, CDR1 is MGHDK and CDR2 SYGVNS. The V and J ends lost 5 bases and 1 base respectively, with 14 bases between them. CDR3 DNA sequence: TGTGCCAGCAGTTCCGGACGGAACATCCAAGAGACCCAGTACTTC. It is translated as CASSSGRNIQETQYF.

This clonotype was recorded at least ten times. V is TRBV25-1 and J is TRBJ1-5; a weak D match, TRBD1 (5 bases). V was trimmed by 2 bases and J by 4 bases, leaving 6 bases between them. The CDR3 covers 13 residues. CDR1 is MGHDK, CDR2 SYGVNS, per germline. This CDR3 reads CASSERGNQPQHF. CDR3 sequence (DNA): TGTGCCAGCAGTGAACGGGGGAATCAGCCCCAGCATTTT.

This clonotype was recorded at least ten times. V and J are TRBV10-3 and TRBJ2-1; TRBD2 matches at 8 bases. Germline lookup yields CDR1 ENHRY and CDR2 SYGVKD. V was pared by 8 bases and J by 9 bases, with 18 bases of the junction left unmatched. CDR3 size: 16 residues. DNA of the CDR3: TGTGCCATCGCGAAAGAGGTCGGGAGGGCCGGAAGTGAGCAGTTCTTC. It encodes CAIAKEVGRAGSEQFF.

This clonotype was counted many times. Possible read error: a much larger clone is one base away. The CDR3 carries no conserved terminal phenylalanine or tryptophan, so it likely arises from a read error. The rearrangement uses TRBV3-1 and TRBJ2-7, with 8 bases matching TRBD2. After removal of 4 bases from V and 5 bases from J, the junction contained 13 bases not matched to a gene. This CDR3 region has 16 residues. Germline values: CDR1 LGHDT, CDR2 YNNKEL (reference sequence). This CDR3 reads CASSPAPGTSVDEQYL. In DNA, the CDR3 is TGTGCCAGCAGCCCGGCCCCCGGGACTAGTGTTGACGAGCAGTACCTC.

Only a few counts were recorded for this clonotype. A much larger clone differs by one base, so this may be a read error. The chain has TRBV2 and TRBJ1-4; the match to TRBD1 covers 8 bases. The CDR3 extends over 14 amino acids. Germline lookup yields CDR1 SNHLY and CDR2 FYNNEI. With V trimmed by 6 bases and J by 6 bases, 6 bases remained unmatched. CDR3: CASSRTGRHEKLFF. The CDR3 DNA follows: TGTGCCAGCAGCCGGACAGGGAGGCATGAAAAACTGTTTTTT. Full variable domain (missing parts from reference TRBV2 and TRBJ1-4): EPEVTQTPSHQVTQMGQEVILRCVPISNHLYFYWYRQILGQKVEFLVSFYNNEISEKSEIFDDQFSVERPDGSNFTLKIRSTKLEDSAMYFCASSRTGRHEKLFFGSGTQLSVL.

This clonotype was seen only once. A read error is the likely source, as a far larger clone sits one nucleotide away. The chain employs TRBV7-9 and TRBJ2-7, with D possibly matching TRBD2 (6 bases). V was cut by 5 bases and J by 6 bases, with 20 bases left in between. Germline CDR1 reads SEHNR; CDR2 reads FQNEAQ (reference sequence). The CDR3 has 15 amino acids. CDR3 nucleotides: TGTGCCAGCAGCACCGCAGCGGTGGGGGGTGTCGAGCAGTACTTC. It yields the protein CASSTAAVGGVEQYF.

The table lists this clonotype with many counts. This rearrangement joins TRBV18 to TRBJ2-3, with 7 bases aligning to TRBD1. Germline values: CDR1 KGHSH, CDR2 LQKENI. The ends lost 3 bases at V and 4 bases at J; junction bases unmatched: 10. The CDR3 spans 16 residues. The CDR3 protein is CASSPTDRISPDTQYF. In nucleotides, the CDR3 is TGTGCCAGCTCACCGACGGACAGGATTAGCCCAGATACGCAGTATTTT.

As for this clonotype: This likely came from a read error, as a far larger clone is one base away. The CDR3 region has the DNA TGTGCCAGCAGTACCACTTCATGGGGAAACACCATATATTTT. As protein: CASSTTSWGNTIYF. The J gene is TRBJ1-3, the V gene TRBV6-4; D remains unclear. The CDR3 covers 14 residues. Trimming removed 5 bases from V and 4 bases from J, with 12 bases in between. Germline-derived CDR1 and CDR2 are MRHNA and SNTAGT.

The rearrangement links TRBV5-1 to TRBJ2-1; no clear D gene. Per the germline V gene, CDR1 is SGHRS and CDR2 is YFSETQ. The length of the CDR3 is 14 residues. With 4 bases removed from V and 7 bases from J, the gap between germline ends came to 15 bases. CDR3: CASSPNLDENEQFF. Written as DNA, the CDR3 is TGCGCCAGCAGCCCGAACCTGGATGAGAATGAGCAGTTCTTC.

This clonotype was picked up many times. The chain carries TRBV5-1 and TRBJ2-3; no clear D gene. The V and J ends lost 4 bases and 5 bases respectively, with 20 bases between them. CDR1 and CDR2 from the germline V gene are SGHRS and YFSETQ. This CDR3 region has 16 residues. CDR3 residues: CASSPSQLGMGDTQYF. The CDR3, as DNA: TGCGCCAGCAGCCCCTCCCAACTGGGTATGGGAGATACGCAGTATTTT.

V and J are TRBV7-2 and TRBJ2-2, with D possibly TRBD1 on 6 matching bases. V lost 7 bases and J 5 bases, leaving 23 bases between the germline ends. The germline gives CDR1 SGHTA, CDR2 FQGNSA. This CDR3 contains 17 residues. CDR3 in amino acids: CASTQDGAGVNTGELFF. In DNA form, the CDR3 reads TGTGCCAGCACCCAAGACGGTGCAGGGGTGAATACCGGGGAGCTGTTTTTT. Together with reference TRBV7-2 and TRBJ2-2, the CDR3 gives the full variable domain: GAGVSQSPSNKVTEKGKDVELRCDPISGHTALYWYRQSLGQGLEFLIYFQGNSAPDKSGLPSDRFSAERTGGSVSTLTIQRTQQEDSAVYLCASTQDGAGVNTGELFFGEGSRLTVL.

With regard to this clonotype: The junction shows a germline mismatch at one end, possibly a read error. The rearrangement links TRBV20-1 to TRBJ2-2; D tentatively fits TRBD1 or TRBD2 (5 bases each). The CDR3 has 13 residues. The V gene's germline CDR1 is DFQATT and CDR2 SNEGSKA (reference sequence). This CDR3 reads CSARDPGTVELFF. The CDR3 DNA is TGCAGTGCTAGAGATCCGGGGACCGTGGAGCTGTTTTTT.

This clonotype was counted at least ten times. The chain recombines TRBV5-6 with TRBJ2-7; weak D call: TRBD1 (5 bases). CDR3 length: 13 residues. The V end was cut by 2 bases, the J end by 6 bases, with 12 bases between. The germline V gene has CDR1 SGHDT and CDR2 YYEEEE. CDR3 loop: CASSFTGIGEQYF. DNA for the CDR3: TGTGCCAGCAGCTTTACAGGTATAGGCGAGCAGTACTTC. Combining the CDR3 with reference TRBV5-6 and TRBJ2-7 gives the whole variable domain DAGVTQSPTHLIKTRGQQVTLRCSPKSGHDTVSWYQQALGQGPQFIFQYYEEEERQRGNFPDRFSGHQFPNYSSELNVNALLLGDSALYLCASSFTGIGEQYFGPGTRLTVT.

This clonotype has ten or more counts. The V and J genes are TRBV9 and TRBJ1-2; no firm D call. The ends were cut back, 4 bases at V and 2 bases at J, with 12 bases in the middle. Germline-derived CDR1 and CDR2 are SGDLS and YYNGEE. The CDR3 sequence is 14 residues long. CDR3 region: CASSPRTKNYGYTF. The CDR3 nucleotides read TGTGCCAGCAGCCCCCGGACGAAGAACTATGGCTACACCTTC.

The gene calls are TRBV11-3 and TRBJ2-3, with TRBD1 as a possible D gene (6 bases). Trimming took 1 base from V and 7 from J, leaving 12 bases between them. Germline loops: CDR1 SGHNT, CDR2 YENEEA. The CDR3 runs to 14 residues. The CDR3 spells CASSLVQGSNTQYF. In DNA form, the CDR3 reads TGTGCCAGCAGCTTAGTACAGGGTTCGAATACGCAGTATTTT.

This clonotype appeared many times. V gene TRBV7-9 combines with J gene TRBJ2-6, with 10 bases lining up with TRBD1. After removal of 5 bases from V and 2 bases from J, the junction contained 6 bases not matched to a gene. Germline lookup yields CDR1 SEHNR and CDR2 FQNEAQ (reference sequence). The CDR3 contains 17 residues. The CDR3 is CASSPGTGVPGANVLTF. Here the CDR3 DNA reads TGTGCCAGCAGCCCAGGGACAGGGGTCCCTGGGGCCAACGTCCTGACTTTC.

The chain uses TRBV9 and TRBJ2-2; D unclear. The CDR3 sequence is 17 residues long. V gave up 6 bases and J gave up 3 bases, with 21 bases separating them. Germline V gene data show CDR1 as SGDLS and CDR2 as YYNGEE. The CDR3 sequence is CASILGGWAVYTGELFF. CDR3 nucleotide sequence: TGTGCCAGCATCCTCGGTGGGTGGGCAGTTTACACCGGGGAGCTGTTTTTT.

This clonotype was picked up many times. CDR3 DNA sequence: TGTGCCAGCAGTTACTACAGCTACAATGAGCAGTTCTTC. Protein sequence: CASSYYSYNEQFF. The chain joins TRBV6-5 to TRBJ2-1; D call uncertain. In germline, CDR1 is MNHEY, CDR2 SVGAGI. V lost 1 base and J 3 bases, leaving 4 bases between the germline ends. This CDR3 has 13 residues.

This clonotype was counted many times. One junction end does not reproduce the germline sequence, and a read error may be involved. This chain connects TRBV2 to TRBJ1-6; the D gene is possibly TRBD1 (5 bases). The CDR3 runs to 14 residues. Per the germline V gene, CDR1 is SNHLY and CDR2 is FYNNEI. The CDR3 sequence is CSSGVQRTLSPLHF. In DNA, the CDR3 is TGCTCGAGCGGGGTTCAGCGGACATTATCACCCCTCCACTTT.

The sample holds a few counts of this clonotype. With a much larger clone just one base away, this may be a read error. The chain recombines TRBV20-1 with TRBJ2-3; perhaps TRBD2 as D (5 bases). The germline V gene encodes CDR1 DFQATT and CDR2 SNEGSKA (reference sequence). This CDR3 contains 16 residues. Trimming cost V 0 bases and J 4 bases, with 17 bases left between them. The CDR3 nucleotides read TGCAGTGCTAGAGATGGATTAGGGAGTGTCCCAGATACGCAGTATTTT. This codes for CSARDGLGSVPDTQYF.